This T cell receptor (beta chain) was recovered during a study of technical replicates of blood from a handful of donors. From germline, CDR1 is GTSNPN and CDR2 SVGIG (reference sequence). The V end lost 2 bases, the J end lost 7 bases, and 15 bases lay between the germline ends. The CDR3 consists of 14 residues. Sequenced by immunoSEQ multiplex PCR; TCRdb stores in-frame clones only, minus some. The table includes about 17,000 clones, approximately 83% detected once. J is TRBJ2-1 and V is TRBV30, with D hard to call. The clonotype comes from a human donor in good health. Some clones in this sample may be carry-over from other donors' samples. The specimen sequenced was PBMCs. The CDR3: CAWSKVPEFNEQFF. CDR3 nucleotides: TGTGCCTGGAGTAAAGTCCCGGAGTTTAATGAGCAGTTCTTC.